Below, 9 T cell receptor beta chains from the same sample are listed, as sequenced in a study of CD4 T cells in relation to SARS-CoV-2 and coronaviruses. For these TCRs, the target antigens are not known. Before the COVID-19 pandemic, during about 2010-2018, CD4+ T cells were taken from unexposed donors. After around nine days of culture, CD4+ T cells were isolated. TCRdb keeps only in-frame clones here, not all; method: immunoSEQ multiplex PCR. The data contain under 25,000 clones, approximately 77% of them seen just once; the ten biggest clones take up approximately 14%. The source material was CD4+ T cells from PBMCs, cultured in vitro. The receptors originated from a human donor in good health.

The chain carries TRBV3-1 (or the pseudogene TRBV3-2) and TRBJ2-5; D perhaps matches TRBD2 (5 bases). Between the trimmed V and J ends, which lost 0 bases and 5 bases, there was a span of 10 bases. CDR3 length: 14 amino acids. The germline CDR1 and CDR2 sequences are LGHDT and YNNKEL (reference sequence). In DNA, the CDR3 is TGTGCCAGCAGCCAAGAAGGCCGGAGGGAGACCCAGTACTTC. Its protein is CASSQEGRRETQYF.

The V call is TRBV28, the J call TRBJ2-7; TRBD2 matches at 8 bases. The CDR3 loop spans 14 amino acids. With V trimmed by 2 bases and J by 0 bases, 0 bases remained unmatched. The germline CDR1 and CDR2 sequences are MDHEN and SYDVKM. The DNA of the CDR3 is TGTGCCAGCAGTTTAGCGGGAGGCTCCTACGAGCAGTACTTC. Amino acid sequence: CASSLAGGSYEQYF.

This clone was seen a few times. The chain uses TRBV30 and TRBJ1-1; D perhaps matches TRBD1 (5 bases). CDR3 length: 15 residues. The germline V gene encodes CDR1 GTSNPN and CDR2 SVGIG (reference sequence). With 0 bases removed from V and 4 bases from J, the gap between germline ends came to 15 bases. The CDR3 nucleotides read TGTGCCTGGAGTGTACTGTCAGGGTTCGCCACTGAAGCTTTCTTT. The encoded protein is CAWSVLSGFATEAFF.

This chain's CDR3 is CASSFASGAGETQYF. The CDR3 region has the DNA TGTGCCAGCAGTTTTGCGTCGGGGGCCGGGGAGACCCAGTACTTC. The chain employs TRBV28 and TRBJ2-5, with D tentatively TRBD1 or TRBD2 (6 bases each). V dropped 3 bases and J dropped 5 bases, with 16 bases sitting between them. Germline V CDR1 and CDR2: MDHEN, SYDVKM. This CDR3 comprises 15 residues.

This clone was found once. This chain connects TRBV24-1 to TRBJ1-3; no definite D call. Per germline, CDR1 KGHDR and CDR2 SFDVKD. V was cut by 5 bases and J by 4 bases, with 11 bases left in between. There are 14 residues in the CDR3. CDR3 amino acids: CATSVAHSGNTIYF. CDR3 bases: TGTGCCACCAGTGTTGCGCACTCGGGAAACACCATATATTTT.

This chain links TRBV28 with TRBJ1-4; D is unresolved. From germline, CDR1 is MDHEN and CDR2 SYDVKM. The CDR3 extends over 16 amino acids. Between the trimmed V and J ends, which lost 6 bases and 2 bases, there was a span of 16 bases. CDR3 sequence (DNA): TGTGCCAGCAGAAAACCTATAGGGTCCACTAATGAAAAACTGTTTTTT. Its protein product is CASRKPIGSTNEKLFF.

The chain links TRBV12-2 to TRBJ1-2; TRBD1 is the table's D call, not checked against the DNA. TRBV12-2 is a listed pseudogene. The CDR3 has 16 amino acids. The CDR3 DNA follows: TGTGCAAGTCGCTTAGGTCGGGGACATACCAACTATGGCTACACCTTC. It is translated as CASRLGRGHTNYGYTF.

This chain joins TRBV19 and TRBJ2-1, with TRBD1 identical over 7 bases. Unmatched junction bases numbered 8, after V lost 5 bases and J lost 4 bases. The CDR3 contains 15 residues. The germline V gene has CDR1 LNHDA and CDR2 SQIVND (reference sequence). CDR3: CASSRQGLIYNEQFF. The CDR3 nucleotides are TGTGCCAGTAGTCGACAGGGCCTAATTTACAATGAGCAGTTCTTC.

The CDR3 DNA is TGTGCCAGCAGCCGAGGAAGGACTGAAGCTTTCTTT. This gives the protein CASSRGRTEAFF. The genes are TRBV13 and TRBJ1-1; D is ambiguous. The V end was cut by 5 bases, the J end by 5 bases, with 9 bases between. The germline V gene has CDR1 PRHDT and CDR2 FYEKMQ (reference sequence). This CDR3 has 12 amino acids.